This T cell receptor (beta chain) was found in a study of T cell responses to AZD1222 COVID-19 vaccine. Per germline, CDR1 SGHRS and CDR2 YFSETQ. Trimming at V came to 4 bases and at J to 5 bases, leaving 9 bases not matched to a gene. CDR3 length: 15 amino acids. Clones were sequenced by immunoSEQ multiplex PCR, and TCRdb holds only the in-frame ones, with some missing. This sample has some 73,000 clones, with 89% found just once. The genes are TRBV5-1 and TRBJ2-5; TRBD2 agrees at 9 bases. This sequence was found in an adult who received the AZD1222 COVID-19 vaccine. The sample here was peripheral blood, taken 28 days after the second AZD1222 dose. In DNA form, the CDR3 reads TGCGCCAGCAGCCCCGGGACTAGCTTTTATGAGACCCAGTACTTC. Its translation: CASSPGTSFYETQYF.